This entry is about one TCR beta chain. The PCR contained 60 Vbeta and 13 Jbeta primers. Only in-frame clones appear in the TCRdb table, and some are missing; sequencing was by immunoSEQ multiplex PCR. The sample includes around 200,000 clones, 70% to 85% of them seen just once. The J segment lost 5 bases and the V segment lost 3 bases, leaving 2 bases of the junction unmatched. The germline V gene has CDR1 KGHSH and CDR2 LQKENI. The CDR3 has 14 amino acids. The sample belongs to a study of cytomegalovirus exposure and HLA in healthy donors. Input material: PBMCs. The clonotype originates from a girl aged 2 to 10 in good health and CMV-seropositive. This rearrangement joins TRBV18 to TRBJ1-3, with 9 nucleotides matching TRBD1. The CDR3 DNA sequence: TGTGCCAGCTCACCCGGGACAGGGAGAAACACCATATATTTT. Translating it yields CASSPGTGRNTIYF. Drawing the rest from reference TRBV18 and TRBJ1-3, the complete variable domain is NAGVMQNPRHLVRRRGQEARLRCSPMKGHSHVYWYRQLPEEGLKFMVYLQKENIIDESGMPKERFSAEFPKEGPSILRIQQVVRGDSAAYFCASSPGTGRNTIYFGEGSWLTVV.